These 12 T cell receptor beta chains were all obtained from the same sample, sequenced in a study of response to subunit inactivated influenza vaccine. TCRdb passed the RT-PCR reads through MiXCR, listing each CDR3 protein once. The sample includes approximately 300,000 distinct CDR3 sequences, about 20% of them seen just once. Sequenced material: PBMCs from blood, taken less than 22 months after vaccination. Source of these receptors: a man between 50 and 70 years old who received an inactivated influenza vaccine.

This clonotype showed up many times. The chain links TRBV5-4 to TRBJ1-3; D gene unclear. V was cut by 4 bases and J by 0 bases, with 14 bases left in between. The CDR3 is made up of 16 amino acids. Germline V gives CDR1 SGHNT, CDR2 YYREEE (reference sequence). CDR3 sequence: CASSARAPDSGNTIYF. CDR3 DNA: TGTGCCAGCAGCGCGCGGGCTCCGGACTCTGGAAACACCATATATTTT.

This clonotype was recorded a few times. This rearrangement joins TRBV19 to TRBJ1-2; 8 bases agree with TRBD1. The V and J ends lost 11 bases and 5 bases, in that order; junction bases with no gene match: 10. The germline V gene encodes CDR1 LNHDA and CDR2 SQIVND (reference sequence). This CDR3 has 13 residues. Here the CDR3 reads CACRGQGSYGYTF. The CDR3, as DNA: TGTGCCTGCAGGGGGCAAGGGAGTTATGGCTACACCTTC.

This sequence joins TRBV20-1 and TRBJ2-3, with 9 bases aligning to TRBD2. CDR3 length equals 15 residues. Trimming at V came to 6 bases and at J to 2 bases, leaving 9 bases not matched to a gene. Germline V lookup: CDR1 DFQATT, CDR2 SNEGSKA (reference sequence). CDR3 sequence reads: CSATGAGGPTDTQYF. DNA of the CDR3: TGCAGTGCCACGGGGGCGGGGGGGCCCACAGATACGCAGTATTTT.

This clonotype was counted only a few times. The J gene is TRBJ2-7, the V gene TRBV20-1; 15 nucleotides align to TRBD2. J lost 2 bases, V lost 3 bases, and 5 bases had no gene match. Per germline, CDR1 DFQATT and CDR2 SNEGSKA (reference sequence). This CDR3 region has 16 residues. This CDR3 is CSASRTSGRAAYEQYF. The DNA of the CDR3 is TGCAGTGCTAGCAGGACTAGCGGGAGGGCCGCCTACGAGCAGTACTTC.

The chain uses TRBV4-2 and TRBJ2-1; D may be TRBD2 (5 bases). With 0 bases removed from V and 0 bases from J, the gap between germline ends came to 12 bases. Germline assignment: CDR1 LGHNA and CDR2 YNFKEQ. The CDR3 totals 17 residues. The CDR3 loop is CASSQEERLSSYNEQFF. CDR3 nucleotides: TGTGCCAGCAGCCAAGAAGAGCGGCTAAGCTCCTACAATGAGCAGTTCTTC.

The V gene is TRBV5-6, the J gene TRBJ1-1, with D unresolved. The CDR3 spans 13 residues. Trimming stripped 8 bases from V and 0 bases from J, with 11 bases between. Germline loops: CDR1 SGHDT, CDR2 YYEEEE. The CDR3 protein is CASKQIMNTEAFF. The CDR3 DNA is TGTGCCAGTAAACAGATTATGAACACTGAAGCTTTCTTT.

A few counts support this clonotype. The chain carries TRBV6-1 and TRBJ2-7, with 7 bases matching TRBD2. The ends lost 2 bases at V and 3 bases at J; junction bases unmatched: 4. Per germline, CDR1 MNHNS and CDR2 SASEGT. The CDR3 is 14 amino acids. The CDR3 here is CASSELPGGYEQYF. The CDR3 DNA reads as TGTGCCAGCAGTGAATTGCCGGGGGGCTACGAGCAGTACTTC.

This clonotype was observed a few times. The J gene is TRBJ1-4, the V gene TRBV7-9; 9 nucleotides line up with TRBD1. With 3 bases clipped from V and 8 bases from J, the junction kept 4 bases outside the gene matches. Germline CDR1 is SEHNR and CDR2 is FQNEAQ (reference sequence). CDR3 length: 14 residues. The CDR3 DNA follows: TGTGCCAGCAGCTTCACAGGGGGCTGGGAAAAACTGTTTTTT. It is translated as CASSFTGGWEKLFF.

This clonotype was observed a handful of times. The chain combines TRBV29-1 with TRBJ1-1; D is possibly TRBD1 (5 bases). Germline-derived CDR1 and CDR2 are SQVTM and ANQGSEA. CDR3 length: 13 amino acids. Trimming shortened V by 4 bases and J by 5 bases, and 14 bases separated the two germline ends. Here the CDR3 reads CSVASGGRTEAFF. The CDR3 coding sequence is TGCAGCGTTGCATCTGGGGGTAGGACTGAAGCTTTCTTT.

This clonotype was recorded only once. This chain connects TRBV12-3 or TRBV12-4 to TRBJ2-1; 9 bases map to TRBD1. The length of the CDR3 is 17 residues. V lost 6 bases, J lost 1 base, and 10 bases stayed unmatched. CDR3 sequence reads: CASRADRGPRSYNEQFF. DNA for the CDR3: TGTGCCAGCAGGGCGGACAGGGGCCCTCGATCCTACAATGAGCAGTTCTTC.

This clonotype was found once. J is TRBJ2-2 and V is TRBV18; 8 nucleotides align to TRBD1. Germline V gives CDR1 KGHSH, CDR2 LQKENI. V was clipped by 3 bases and J by 1 base; unmatched bases: 4. CDR3 length equals 16 residues. The CDR3 is CASSPGTGRNTGELFF. The CDR3, as DNA: TGTGCCAGCTCACCCGGGACAGGACGGAACACCGGGGAGCTGTTTTTT. The variable domain in full, with the rest retrieved from reference TRBV18 and TRBJ2-2, is NAGVMQNPRHLVRRRGQEARLRCSPMKGHSHVYWYRQLPEEGLKFMVYLQKENIIDESGMPKERFSAEFPKEGPSILRIQQVVRGDSAAYFCASSPGTGRNTGELFFGEGSRLTVL.

V gene TRBV11-2 combines with J gene TRBJ1-2, with D tentatively TRBD1 (6 bases). V was clipped by 5 bases and J by 8 bases, with 18 bases between them. Germline V gene lookup returns CDR1 SGHAT and CDR2 FQNNGV. This CDR3 spans 14 amino acids. DNA for the CDR3: TGTGCCAGCAGCAACATGCGGGGGGCTGAGGGCTACACCTTC. Translation gives CASSNMRGAEGYTF.